The rows below give T cell receptor delta chains drawn from one sample of a study of γδ T cells in repeated Plasmodium falciparum infection. TCRdb reanalyzed the multiplex PCR reads using CATT. The data show 90,000 to 95,000 delta-chain clones, roughly 0.9% seen once. The specimen was gamma-delta T cells from blood. These receptors originate from a pool of human donors (malaria-infected and uninfected, not separated). Each CDR3 is given with its conserved first and last residue. Clone size is given as once, few, many, or a class for an expanded clone.

size,V,J,CDR3
many,TRDV1,TRDJ1,CALGGKLGGYDMYTDKLIF
many,TRDV1,TRDJ1,CALGEGGGFGIYTDKLIF
medium-sized,TRDV1,TRDJ1,CALGEEEISLTDKLIF
many,TRDV1,TRDJ1,CALGELRISGTGDKLIF
many,TRDV1,TRDJ1,CALGELKDLPGIRGREREAYTDKLIF
many,TRDV1,TRDJ1,CALGEPVRSSYWGIKVADKLIF
many,TRDV1,TRDJ1,CALGELEPSLRDWGFGADKLIF
many,TRDV2,TRDJ1,CACDTGVAGVDKLIF
many,TRDV1,TRDJ1,CALGTAVTTGRVGEPTDKLIF
many,TRDV1,TRDJ1,CALGELGLRTVGISFSDKLIF
many,TRDV1,TRDJ1,CALGEPSLPIWGIRWYTDKLIF
many,TRDV1,TRDJ1,CALGEPAFPSDKLIF
many,TRDV1,TRDJ1,CALGELRFYIGWGIGGPDKLIF
many,TRDV2,TRDJ1,CACDPLGEFRDKLIF
many,TRDV1,TRDJ1,CALGELGRTGGSRKLIF
many,TRDV1,TRDJ1,CALGEVSYLPSPGILPSGLIF
many,TRDV2,TRDJ1,CACDTGFYGVGGTDTDKLIF
many,TRDV1,TRDJ1,CALELPGDSQLPARKLIF
many,TRDV1,TRDJ1,CALGGLQYTSCGTWAVPHTDKLIF
many,TRDV2,TRDJ1,CACDTVNDWGTQPTDKLIF